Below are 27 T cell receptor beta chains sequenced from a single sample in a study of T-cell memory formation after mild COVID-19. TCRdb independently ran MiXCR on the 5' RACE reads; one entry per CDR3 protein. The sample includes 290,000 or so distinct CDR3 sequences, just under 20% seen only once; the top ten take around 21%. Sample: PBMCs or a T cell subset sorted from them (not recorded which). The source of these receptors is a man between 18 and 35 years old who had mild COVID-19 (a few samples of this study predate the infection). Cell type and time point are not known.

The sample holds many counts of this clonotype. The V and J genes are TRBV6-2 or TRBV6-3 and TRBJ2-2, with D possibly being TRBD1 (6 bases). The V end was cut by 1 base, the J end by 7 bases, with 13 bases between. The CDR3 spans 15 residues. CDR1 is MNHEY, CDR2 SVGEGT, per germline. The CDR3 region is CASSYFSNRDGELFF. CDR3 nucleotides: TGTGCCAGCAGTTACTTCTCAAACAGGGACGGGGAGCTGTTTTTT.

This clonotype was counted at least ten times. The gene calls are TRBV4-3 and TRBJ2-5, with TRBD1 identical over 7 bases. The junction had 8 bases not matched to a gene; V was cut back by 2 bases and J by 5 bases. Germline V gene lookup returns CDR1 LGHNA and CDR2 YSLEER. The CDR3 covers 15 residues. CDR3 sequence reads: CASSQRGGVEETQYF. The CDR3 DNA reads TGCGCCAGCAGCCAAAGAGGGGGCGTAGAGGAGACCCAGTACTTC.

The V gene is TRBV18, the J gene TRBJ1-1; perhaps TRBD1 as D (6 bases). The germline V gene encodes CDR1 KGHSH and CDR2 LQKENI. This CDR3 has 15 residues. V was shortened by 3 bases and J by 1 base, with 12 bases between the two germline ends. CDR3 amino acids: CASSPLGGSNTEAFF. CDR3 nucleotides: TGTGCCAGCTCACCGCTTGGGGGCTCGAACACTGAAGCTTTCTTT.

This clonotype was found many times. The chain combines TRBV24-1 with TRBJ2-6; D gene uncertain. Germline-derived CDR1 and CDR2 are KGHDR and SFDVKD. The CDR3 loop spans 15 amino acids. V lost 1 base and J 0 bases, leaving 3 bases between the germline ends. The CDR3 region has the DNA TGTGCCACCAGTGATTTCAGCTCTGGGGCCAACGTCCTGACTTTC. Translated, it gives CATSDFSSGANVLTF.

There are a few counts of this clonotype. V and J are TRBV19 and TRBJ2-3; 10 positions agree with TRBD2. The CDR3 has 13 residues. The trim removed 7 bases at V and 4 bases at J, leaving 2 bases unmatched. In germline, CDR1 is LNHDA, CDR2 SQIVND (reference sequence). The CDR3 protein is CASISGGSDTQYF. CDR3 DNA sequence: TGTGCCAGTATTAGCGGGGGGTCAGATACGCAGTATTTT.

The gene calls are TRBV7-9 and TRBJ1-6, with D maybe TRBD1 (6 bases). V was cut by 4 bases and J by 9 bases, with 16 bases left in between. From germline, CDR1 is SEHNR and CDR2 FQNEAQ (reference sequence). The length of the CDR3 is 15 residues. The CDR3 DNA is TGTGCCAGCAGCTCCTGGGTGGGCAGGGGTTCACCCCTCCACTTT. It specifies CASSSWVGRGSPLHF.

In its sample, this clonotype was seen a few times. The V and J genes are TRBV7-3 and TRBJ2-5, with TRBD2 as a possible D gene (6 bases). Trimming took 3 bases from V and 4 from J, leaving 9 bases between them. CDR1 SGHTA and CDR2 FQGTGA come from the germline V gene. This CDR3 spans 13 amino acids. Here the CDR3 DNA reads TGTGCCAGCAGCTTGACAGCGGGAGAGACCCAGTACTTC. Its translation is CASSLTAGETQYF.

As DNA, the CDR3 is TGCAGTGCCGCAAGAGAGCGGGATATTCGCACAGATACGCAGTATTTT. Its translation is CSAARERDIRTDTQYF. The V and J genes are TRBV20-1 and TRBJ2-3; the match to TRBD2 covers 7 bases. V lost 6 bases to trimming and J lost 1 base; unmatched junction nucleotides: 13. This CDR3 spans 16 amino acids. Looked up from germline, CDR1 is DFQATT and CDR2 is SNEGSKA (reference sequence).

There are a few counts of this clonotype. J is TRBJ2-2 and V is TRBV5-4, with D possibly being TRBD1 (6 bases). This CDR3 is 15 amino acids long. Per germline, CDR1 SGHNT and CDR2 YYREEE (reference sequence). The V end lost 9 bases, the J end lost 1 base, and 16 bases lay between the germline ends. CDR3 residues: CATKDSLLNTGELFF. CDR3 sequence (DNA): TGTGCCACCAAGGACAGTCTCCTGAACACCGGGGAGCTGTTTTTT. The full variable domain, with the rest looked up from reference TRBV5-4 and TRBJ2-2, is ETGVTQSPTHLIKTRGQQVTLRCSSQSGHNTVSWYQQALGQGPQFIFQYYREEENGRGNFPPRFSGLQFPNYSSELNVNALELDDSALYLCATKDSLLNTGELFFGEGSRLTVL.

This chain uses TRBV18 with TRBJ1-1; D unclear. V lost 5 bases and J lost 3, with 4 bases in between. This CDR3 is built from 11 residues. The germline CDR1 and CDR2 sequences are KGHSH and LQKENI. This CDR3 reads CASSIHTEAFF. CDR3 bases: TGTGCCAGCTCAATCCACACTGAAGCTTTCTTT.

This clonotype was seen more than once but under ten times. The chain employs TRBV7-2 and TRBJ1-4; D possibly corresponds to TRBD1 (6 bases). The CDR3 is made up of 18 amino acids. In germline, CDR1 is SGHTA, CDR2 FQGNSA. Between the trimmed V and J ends, which lost 4 bases and 0 bases, there was a span of 18 bases. The CDR3 protein is CASSSPPGHLTTNEKLFF. The DNA of the CDR3 is TGTGCCAGCAGCTCACCCCCGGGACACCTCACAACTAATGAAAAACTGTTTTTT.

This clonotype has only a few counts. This chain connects TRBV6-5 to TRBJ2-5; D possibly corresponds to TRBD2 (6 bases). Trimming took 8 bases from V and 3 from J, leaving 16 bases between them. Germline V CDR1 and CDR2: MNHEY, SVGAGI. The CDR3 is made up of 14 amino acids. The CDR3, as DNA: TGTGCCAGCTGCATGACCTTAGCGGAAGAGACCCAGTACTTC. Translation gives CASCMTLAEETQYF.

Only a few counts were recorded for this clonotype. V is TRBV28 and J is TRBJ1-4; TRBD1 might be the D (6 bases). The CDR3 is 13 residues long. The germline gives CDR1 MDHEN, CDR2 SYDVKM. CDR3: CVTTGGAREKLFF. In nucleotides, the CDR3 is TGTGTCACCACTGGGGGGGCCCGAGAAAAACTGTTTTTT.

Many counts were recorded for this clonotype. The chain is built from TRBV7-3 and TRBJ2-5; 7 bases match TRBD2. The V and J ends lost 0 bases and 4 bases, in that order; junction bases with no gene match: 2. The CDR3 length is 14 residues. Germline V lookup: CDR1 SGHTA, CDR2 FQGTGA. This CDR3 reads CASSLTGGGETQYF. As DNA, the CDR3 is TGTGCCAGCAGCTTAACCGGCGGGGGAGAGACCCAGTACTTC.

Only a few counts were recorded for this clonotype. The chain uses TRBV7-6 and TRBJ2-1; TRBD2 matches at 9 bases. With 5 bases clipped from V and 8 bases from J, the junction kept 7 bases outside the gene matches. Germline V gene sequence: CDR1 SGHVS, CDR2 FNYEAQ. The CDR3 is 14 amino acids. CDR3 sequence: CASSPEERGDEQFF. In DNA, the CDR3 is TGTGCCAGCAGCCCGGAGGAGCGGGGGGATGAGCAGTTCTTC.

This chain connects TRBV7-6 to TRBJ2-7; tentatively, D is TRBD2 (6 bases). Germline CDR1 and CDR2: SGHVS and FNYEAQ. The CDR3 length is 15 residues. V gave up 5 bases and J gave up 5 bases, with 19 bases separating them. CDR3 residues: CASSPTGLVSDEQYF. The DNA of the CDR3 is TGTGCCAGCAGCCCAACGGGACTCGTGTCAGACGAGCAGTACTTC.

V gene TRBV11-2 combines with J gene TRBJ1-2; weak D call: TRBD1 (5 bases). The CDR3 is 15 residues long. Germline V gene data show CDR1 as SGHAT and CDR2 as FQNNGV. V lost 0 bases to trimming and J lost 6 bases, with 14 bases between them. The chain's CDR3 is CASSLEGAVGDGYTF. CDR3 DNA sequence: TGTGCCAGCAGCTTAGAAGGGGCTGTGGGCGATGGCTACACCTTC.

The sample holds a few counts of this clonotype. This chain links TRBV6-6 with TRBJ2-5; D gene unclear. This CDR3 is built from 12 residues. V lost 2 bases to trimming and J lost 4 bases, with 5 bases between them. The V gene's germline CDR1 is MNHNY and CDR2 SVGAGI (reference sequence). Written as DNA, the CDR3 is TGTGCCAGCAGTTACCCCTCAGAGACCCAGTACTTC. Amino acid sequence: CASSYPSETQYF.

This clonotype has more than one count but fewer than ten. This chain links TRBV7-9 with TRBJ1-3; unclear D gene. Germline V lookup: CDR1 SEHNR, CDR2 FQNEAQ (reference sequence). The CDR3 contains 15 residues. V was shortened by 11 bases and J by 0 bases, with 17 bases between the two germline ends. The CDR3 bases are TGTGCCTTCAGCCCGCGGGTCCGCTCTGGAAACACCATATATTTT. It codes for CAFSPRVRSGNTIYF.

This clonotype appeared a few times. The J gene is TRBJ2-3, the V gene TRBV7-9; 7 bases match TRBD1. V lost 5 bases to trimming and J lost 3 bases; unmatched junction nucleotides: 11. The length of the CDR3 is 16 residues. The germline V gene has CDR1 SEHNR and CDR2 FQNEAQ (reference sequence). The CDR3 nucleotides read TGTGCCAGCAGCCTAGACAGGGTACGGCGGACAGATACGCAGTATTTT. Amino acid sequence: CASSLDRVRRTDTQYF.

This clonotype was counted ten times or more. The chain carries TRBV5-1 and TRBJ1-5; the D gene is possibly TRBD1 (6 bases). There are 14 residues in the CDR3. Germline V CDR1 and CDR2: SGHRS, YFSETQ. Deletions cut 0 bases from V and 5 bases from J, with 9 bases between. In DNA form, the CDR3 reads TGCGCCAGCAGCTTGGCGTCAGGGGATCAGCCCCAGCATTTT. It codes for CASSLASGDQPQHF.

The chain carries TRBV10-3 and TRBJ2-6; no clear D. Per germline, CDR1 ENHRY and CDR2 SYGVKD. The CDR3 sequence is 14 residues long. Deletions cut 2 bases from V and 0 bases from J, with 2 bases between. DNA for the CDR3: TGTGCCATCAGTGAGAGCTCTGGGGCCAACGTCCTGACTTTC. It yields the protein CAISESSGANVLTF.

Ten or more counts support this clonotype. The V gene is TRBV7-6, the J gene TRBJ2-7; no clear D gene. V shed 9 bases and J shed 0 bases, with 15 bases lying between them. The germline V gene encodes CDR1 SGHVS and CDR2 FNYEAQ. The CDR3 loop spans 14 amino acids. The CDR3 spells CARKDEPDSYEQYF. CDR3 coding DNA: TGTGCCAGAAAGGACGAACCCGACTCCTACGAGCAGTACTTC.

J is TRBJ1-5 and V is TRBV15; D may be TRBD1 (6 bases). The germline gives CDR1 LNHNV, CDR2 YYDKDF (reference sequence). The CDR3 contains 15 residues. Trimming took off 3 bases at V and 3 bases at J, with 12 bases between the two ends. For the CDR3, the DNA is TGTGCCACCAGCAGGGGGGGCGCTTCCAATCAGCCCCAGCATTTT. This codes for CATSRGGASNQPQHF.

Ten or more counts support this clonotype. This chain links TRBV6-1 with TRBJ2-5; D may be TRBD1 or TRBD2 (6 bases each). Trimming left V 3 bases short and J 2 bases short, with 16 bases between. The CDR3 covers 16 residues. CDR1 is MNHNS, CDR2 SASEGT, per germline. DNA for the CDR3: TGTGCCAGCAGTGATCCGGGGCAGGGGAGGCAAGAGACCCAGTACTTC. Encoded protein: CASSDPGQGRQETQYF.

The rearrangement joins TRBV21-1 to TRBJ2-2. TRBV21-1 is recorded as a pseudogene. CDR3 length: 14 residues. The CDR3 is CASSSQHGAGELFF. The CDR3, as DNA: TGTGCCAGCAGCAGCCAGCACGGGGCCGGGGAGCTGTTTTTT.

The chain links TRBV4-3 to TRBJ1-5; D is unresolved. Germline assignment: CDR1 LGHNA and CDR2 YSLEER. V was cut by 1 base and J by 6 bases, with 7 bases left in between. The CDR3 is 13 amino acids. The DNA of the CDR3 is TGCGCCAGCAGCCAAGCGGAATCTCAGCCCCAGCATTTT. This codes for CASSQAESQPQHF.